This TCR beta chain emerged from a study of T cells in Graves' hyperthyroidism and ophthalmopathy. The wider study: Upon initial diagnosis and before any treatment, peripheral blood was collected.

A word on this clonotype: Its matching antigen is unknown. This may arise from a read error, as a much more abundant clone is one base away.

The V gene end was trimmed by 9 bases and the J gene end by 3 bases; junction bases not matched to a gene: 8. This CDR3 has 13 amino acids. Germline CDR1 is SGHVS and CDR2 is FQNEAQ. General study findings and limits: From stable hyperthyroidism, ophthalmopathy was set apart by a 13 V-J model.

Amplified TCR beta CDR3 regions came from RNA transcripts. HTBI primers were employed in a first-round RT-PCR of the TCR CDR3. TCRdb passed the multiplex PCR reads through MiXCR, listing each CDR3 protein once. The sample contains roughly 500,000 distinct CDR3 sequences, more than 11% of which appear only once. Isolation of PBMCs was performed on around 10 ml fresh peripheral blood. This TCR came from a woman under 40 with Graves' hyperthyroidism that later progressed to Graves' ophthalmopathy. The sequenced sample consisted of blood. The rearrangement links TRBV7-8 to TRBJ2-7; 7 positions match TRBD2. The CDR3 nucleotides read TGTGCCAGTGGGGGGGATATCGACTACGAGCAGTACTTC. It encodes CASGGDIDYEQYF.